This entry lists 13 T cell receptor beta chains sequenced from one sample in a study of blood T cells in healthy people across ages. PCR was performed a second time for about 6 to 12 cycles using a sample-barcoded 5' primer and a J-beta primer mix. MiXCR, applied by TCRdb to the 5' RACE reads, yields one record per CDR3 protein. The sample consists of over a million distinct CDR3 sequences, over 35% of them appearing once. Sequencing used blood. Source of these receptors: a woman in her sixties in good health.

This chain uses TRBV2 with TRBJ2-1; tentative D call: TRBD2 (6 bases). Germline V lookup: CDR1 SNHLY, CDR2 FYNNEI. Between the trimmed V and J ends, which lost 3 bases and 0 bases, there was a span of 18 bases. The CDR3 has 18 residues. CDR3 DNA sequence: TGTGCCAGCAGTGACTATTCTAGCGTCCATAGCTCCTACAATGAGCAGTTCTTC. Protein sequence: CASSDYSSVHSSYNEQFF.

The chain combines TRBV5-1 with TRBJ2-7; TRBD2 matches 9 bases. J gave up 7 bases and V 4 bases, and 12 bases lay outside the gene matches. The germline V gene encodes CDR1 SGHRS and CDR2 YFSETQ. The CDR3 runs 15 residues. The CDR3 DNA reads as TGCGCCAGCAGCACTCTAGCGGGAAGTTACAATGAGCAGTACTTC. It encodes CASSTLAGSYNEQYF.

This chain connects TRBV4-2 to TRBJ1-6; no reliable D call. The CDR3 is 13 amino acids. Trimming removed 0 bases at V and 8 bases at J, with 5 bases between. The germline V gene encodes CDR1 LGHNA and CDR2 YNFKEQ. DNA for the CDR3: TGTGCCAGCAGCCAAGATTACGATTCACCCCTCCACTTT. The encoded protein is CASSQDYDSPLHF.

This sequence joins TRBV6-6 and TRBJ2-5; D possibly corresponds to TRBD1 (5 bases). This CDR3 region has 14 residues. Germline-derived CDR1 and CDR2 are MNHNY and SVGAGI (reference sequence). Trimming took 6 bases from V and 2 from J, leaving 13 bases between them. DNA of the CDR3: TGTGCCAGCAGACACTCACCAGGGCAAGAGACCCAGTACTTC. It translates to CASRHSPGQETQYF.

The chain couples TRBV7-2 to TRBJ2-3; D may be TRBD1 (6 bases). This CDR3 has 15 residues. Germline V CDR1 and CDR2: SGHTA, FQGNSA. Trimming left V 6 bases short and J 3 bases short, with 16 bases between. The CDR3 DNA sequence: TGTGCCAGCAGTCCCCAGGGGAGTGCAACAGATACGCAGTATTTT. It encodes CASSPQGSATDTQYF.

The V gene is TRBV5-5, the J gene TRBJ2-3, with D unclear. V was cut by 4 bases and J by 6 bases, with 12 bases left in between. This CDR3 comprises 13 residues. Germline V CDR1 and CDR2: SGHKS, YYEKEE (reference sequence). CDR3 in DNA: TGTGCCAGCAGCATCGGGCGATCCGATACGCAGTATTTT. It encodes CASSIGRSDTQYF.

J is TRBJ2-1 and V is TRBV11-2; D is perhaps TRBD2 (5 bases). V shed 5 bases and J shed 3 bases, with 20 bases lying between them. CDR3 length equals 17 residues. Looked up from germline, CDR1 is SGHAT and CDR2 is FQNNGV. As DNA, the CDR3 is TGTGCCAGCAGCCTACCAGAAGCGGAGTCTCTCTACAATGAGCAGTTCTTC. The encoded protein is CASSLPEAESLYNEQFF.

This clonotype appeared a few times. The J gene is TRBJ2-1, the V gene TRBV7-2; D ambiguous. V lost 7 bases and J 8 bases, leaving 9 bases between the germline ends. The CDR3 has 11 amino acids. Germline CDR1 SGHTA, CDR2 FQGNSA. As DNA, the CDR3 is TGTGCCAGCACCCAGATGGATGAGCAGTTCTTC. Translation gives CASTQMDEQFF.

The chain couples TRBV20-1 to TRBJ2-5; 9 bases align to TRBD1. V was pared by 0 bases and J by 5 bases, with 7 bases of the junction left unmatched. The CDR3 runs to 15 residues. Per germline, CDR1 DFQATT and CDR2 SNEGSKA (reference sequence). The CDR3 loop is CSARDRDRGVETQYF. The CDR3 bases are TGCAGTGCTAGAGATCGAGACAGGGGGGTTGAGACCCAGTACTTC.

This chain joins TRBV28 and TRBJ2-6; D unresolved. The CDR3 sequence is 17 residues long. V lost 5 bases, J lost 0 bases, and 14 bases lay in between. Germline values: CDR1 MDHEN, CDR2 SYDVKM. CDR3 nucleotides: TGTGCCAGCAGTCCCCACATTAGGGCCTCTGGGGCCAACGTCCTGACTTTC. Translated: CASSPHIRASGANVLTF.

The chain combines TRBV6-5 with TRBJ1-2; D ambiguous. This CDR3 is 12 amino acids long. The V end was cut by 6 bases, the J end by 8 bases, with 13 bases between. Germline V lookup: CDR1 MNHEY, CDR2 SVGAGI. The CDR3 is CASRYGLFGYTF. The CDR3 DNA is TGTGCCAGCAGATACGGACTATTCGGCTACACCTTC.

The genes are TRBV14 and TRBJ1-1, with D hard to call. Trimming removed 4 bases from V and 4 bases from J, with 13 bases in between. This CDR3 is 14 amino acids long. The germline gives CDR1 SGHDN, CDR2 FVKESK. The CDR3 here is CASSPNIRGTEAFF. In nucleotides, the CDR3 is TGTGCCAGCAGCCCTAACATCCGTGGCACTGAAGCTTTCTTT.

This chain joins TRBV4-1 and TRBJ2-1; TRBD1 or TRBD2 may be the D gene (5 bases each). The CDR3 has 15 residues. The V gene's germline CDR1 is MGHRA and CDR2 YSYEKL. V lost 2 bases to trimming and J lost 4 bases, with 12 bases between them. The CDR3 loop reads CASSQSVGVYNEQFF. The CDR3 nucleotides read TGCGCCAGCAGCCAAAGTGTGGGGGTATACAATGAGCAGTTCTTC.